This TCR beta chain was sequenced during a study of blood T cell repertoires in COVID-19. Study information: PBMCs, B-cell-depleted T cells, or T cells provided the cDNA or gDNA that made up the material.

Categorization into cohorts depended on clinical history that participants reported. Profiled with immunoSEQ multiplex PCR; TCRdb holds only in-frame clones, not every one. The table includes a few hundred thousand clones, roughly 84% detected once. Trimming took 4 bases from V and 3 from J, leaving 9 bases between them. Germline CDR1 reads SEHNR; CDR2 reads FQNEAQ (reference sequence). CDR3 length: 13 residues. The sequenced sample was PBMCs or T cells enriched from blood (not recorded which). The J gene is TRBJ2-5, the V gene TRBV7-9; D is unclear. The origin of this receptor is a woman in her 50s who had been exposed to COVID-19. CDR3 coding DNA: TGTGCCAGCAGCTCGCTCATAGAAGAGACCCAGTACTTC. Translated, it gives CASSSLIEETQYF.